This passage covers 2 T cell receptor beta chains from one sample sequenced in a study of blood T cell repertoires in COVID-19. The assay was immunoSEQ multiplex PCR, and TCRdb's table has in-frame clones only and misses some. Of 55,000 to 75,000 clones listed, roughly 86% were seen once; the top ten hold around 7.7%. The sequencing sample was made of peripheral blood. These TCRs come from a human donor with active COVID-19. The donor label of this sample is uncertain.

The V and J genes are TRBV29-1 and TRBJ2-1; maybe TRBD1 (5 bases). Germline V gives CDR1 SQVTM, CDR2 ANQGSEA. The CDR3 has 15 residues. The V and J ends lost 1 base and 5 bases respectively, with 15 bases between them. CDR3 sequence (DNA): TGCAGCGTTGAAGGACACATGAGGACACACAATGAGCAGTTCTTC. It encodes CSVEGHMRTHNEQFF.

The V call is TRBV30, the J call TRBJ2-2; a weak D match, TRBD2 (5 bases). The CDR3 has 12 amino acids. Germline loops: CDR1 GTSNPN, CDR2 SVGIG (reference sequence). Trimming cost V 3 bases and J 8 bases, with 10 bases left between them. The CDR3 sequence is CAWRDSPGELFF. The CDR3 nucleotides are TGTGCCTGGAGGGACTCCCCGGGGGAGCTGTTTTTT.